This T cell receptor (beta chain) was obtained from a study of T cell responses to AZD1222 COVID-19 vaccine. Study results and caveats: Clonal diversity was possibly underestimated; the donors were predominantly white British and more often female. There were repertoire samples only from the period after the peak T cell response.

Method: immunoSEQ multiplex PCR; TCRdb's copy keeps in-frame clones and lacks some. The table has about 140,000 clones, about nine tenths seen once. This clone was seen a single time. Its antigen remains unknown. The CDR3 extends over 15 amino acids. Per the germline V gene, CDR1 is PRHDT and CDR2 is FYEKMQ (reference sequence). J was trimmed by 6 bases and V by 5 bases; bases with no gene match: 10. The J gene is TRBJ2-7, the V gene TRBV13; TRBD2 matches at 10 bases. The TCR was taken from an adult in good health. This sample comprised peripheral blood, obtained on day 0 of AZD1222 vaccination. This CDR3 reads CASSPSSGSRVEQYF. Here the CDR3 DNA reads TGTGCCAGCAGCCCATCTAGCGGGAGTCGGGTCGAGCAGTACTTC.